These T cell receptor beta chains were read from a single sample in a study of CD8+ T cells in alopecia areata. Sequenced by immunoSEQ multiplex PCR; TCRdb stores in-frame clones only, minus some. The sample shows hundreds of thousands of clones, approximately 67% of them seen only once. The sample here was CD4+ T cells sorted from blood, taken around week 44, from a patient treated with tofacitinib. The source is a human donor with alopecia areata. Both conserved end residues are part of each CDR3. A D gene is named only where the DNA matches it firmly. Size is omitted from some rows. Given values are once, few, many or a class for expanded clones.

clone size | J gene | D gene | V gene | CDR3 protein | CDR3 DNA
NA | TRBJ1-2 | NA | TRBV30 | CAWSRGANGYTF | TGTGCCTGGAGCCGAGGGGCGAATGGCTACACCTTC
few | TRBJ1-3 | NA | TRBV29-1 | CSVAGTRGDTIYF | TGCAGCGTCGCCGGGACAAGGGGAGACACCATATATTTT
NA | TRBJ2-7 | TRBD1 | TRBV30 | CAWSRDRVPSEQYF | TGTGCCTGGAGCCGGGACAGGGTACCCTCGGAGCAGTACTTC
NA | TRBJ2-2 | NA | TRBV9 | CASSLGTSNTGELFF | TGTGCCAGCAGCCTAGGGACGTCGAACACCGGGGAGCTGTTTTTT
NA | TRBJ1-6 | NA | TRBV19 | CASSLDGLLSPLHF | TGTGCCAGTAGTTTGGACGGGCTCCTTTCACCCCTCCACTTT
NA | TRBJ2-7 | TRBD1 | TRBV29-1 | CSVGQGSYEQYF | TGCAGCGTCGGACAGGGTTCCTACGAGCAGTACTTC
NA | TRBJ1-2 | NA | TRBV7-9 | CASSQSYGYTF | TGTGCCAGCAGCCAGTCATATGGCTACACCTTC
NA | TRBJ1-1 | NA | TRBV2 | CASSEMDSDTEAFF | TGTGCCAGCAGTGAAATGGATTCGGACACTGAAGCTTTCTTT
NA | TRBJ2-6 | NA | TRBV7-9 | CASSFAASGANVLTF | TGTGCCAGCAGCTTCGCGGCTTCTGGGGCCAACGTCCTGACTTTC
NA | TRBJ2-3 | TRBD2 | TRBV4-1 | CASSPSGAGGPDTQYF | TGCGCCAGCAGCCCCTCGGGAGCGGGGGGGCCAGATACGCAGTATTTT
NA | TRBJ2-7 | NA | TRBV14 | CASSQFYDEQYF | TGTGCCAGCAGCCAATTTTACGATGAGCAGTACTTC
few | TRBJ2-2 | NA | TRBV6-4 | CASSDTNTGELFF | TGTGCCAGCAGTGACACGAACACCGGGGAGCTGTTTTTT
NA | TRBJ1-2 | NA | TRBV29-1 | CSVESRGARDYGYTF | TGCAGCGTTGAATCTCGGGGGGCGCGAGACTATGGCTACACCTTC
NA | TRBJ2-7 | NA | TRBV5-6 | CASSTADRNEQYF | TGTGCCAGCAGCACTGCAGACCGAAACGAGCAGTACTTC
few | TRBJ2-1 | TRBD1 | TRBV5-1 | CASSLEGANEQFF | TGCGCCAGCAGCTTGGAGGGGGCCAATGAGCAGTTCTTC
once | TRBJ2-4 | NA | TRBV7-9 | CASSLDDRLNIQYF | TGTGCCAGCAGCTTAGATGACAGATTAAACATTCAGTACTTC
once | TRBJ1-2 | NA | TRBV7-8 | CASSLDGRGPYGYTF | TGTGCCAGCAGCTTAGATGGCCGGGGACCATATGGCTACACCTTC
few | TRBJ1-5 | NA | TRBV29-1 | CSVGTPNQPQHF | TGCAGCGTTGGGACCCCCAATCAGCCCCAGCATTTT
NA | TRBJ1-1 | TRBD1 | TRBV29-1 | CSVGQGNTEAFF | TGCAGCGTTGGACAGGGTAACACTGAAGCTTTCTTT
many | TRBJ1-1 | NA | TRBV7-2 | CASSFSGLNTEAFF | TGTGCCAGCAGCTTCTCAGGGCTCAACACTGAAGCTTTCTTT
once | TRBJ1-6 | NA | TRBV4-1 | CASSQDGSSSTSPLHF | TGCGCCAGCAGCCAAGATGGCTCTTCGTCCACTTCACCCCTCCACTTT
few | TRBJ2-3 | NA | TRBV29-1 | CSVGTEASTDTQYF | TGCAGCGTTGGGACAGAGGCTAGCACAGATACGCAGTATTTT
few | TRBJ2-1 | TRBD2 | TRBV11-3 | CASSLVGGGAVEQFF | TGTGCCAGCAGCTTAGTCGGCGGGGGGGCCGTTGAGCAGTTCTTC
once | TRBJ2-5 | NA | TRBV30 | CAWSPGTETQYF | TGTGCCTGGAGTCCAGGGACGGAGACCCAGTACTTC
NA | TRBJ1-6 | NA | TRBV10-3 | CAISEGRQQSPLHF | TGTGCCATCAGTGAGGGGAGACAGCAATCACCCCTCCACTTT
NA | TRBJ2-7 | NA | TRBV6-5 | CASSYWENNEQYF | TGTGCCAGCAGTTACTGGGAAAACAACGAGCAGTACTTC
many | TRBJ1-2 | NA | TRBV7-9 | CASSPLGQGIRANYGYTF | TGTGCCAGCAGCCCATTGGGCCAGGGAATCCGAGCTAACTATGGCTACACCTTC
few | TRBJ1-2 | NA | TRBV29-1 | CSAASGAYGYTF | TGCAGCGCCGCATCGGGGGCTTACGGCTACACCTTC
few | TRBJ2-7 | TRBD1 | TRBV5-1 | CASSRMGDRGHEQYF | TGCGCCAGCAGCCGGATGGGGGACAGGGGCCACGAGCAGTACTTC
NA | TRBJ1-2 | TRBD1 | TRBV6-6 | CASSKTGDDYGYTF | TGTGCCAGCAGTAAGACAGGGGACGACTATGGCTACACCTTC
NA | TRBJ1-6 | TRBD1 | TRBV18 | CASSPLGGNSPLHF | TGTGCCAGCTCACCACTAGGGGGCAATTCACCCCTCCACTTT
NA | TRBJ2-1 | NA | TRBV29-1 | CSAAGGVSYNEQFF | TGCAGCGCTGCTGGCGGGGTCTCCTACAATGAGCAGTTCTTC
NA | TRBJ2-1 | TRBD1 | TRBV9 | CASGTGTGSYNEQFF | TGTGCCAGCGGCACCGGGACAGGGTCCTACAATGAGCAGTTCTTC
NA | TRBJ2-5 | NA | TRBV30 | CAWSVEETQYF | TGTGCCTGGAGTGTAGAAGAGACCCAGTACTTC
few | TRBJ2-5 | TRBD2 | TRBV9 | CASSVGWGLGPGETQYF | TGTGCCAGCAGCGTAGGATGGGGACTAGGGCCCGGGGAGACCCAGTACTTC
NA | TRBJ2-6 | NA | TRBV4-3 | CASSQRPGANVLTF | TGCGCCAGCAGCCAACGGCCTGGGGCCAACGTCCTGACTTTC
NA | TRBJ2-1 | NA | TRBV7-2 | CASSLVSASRTYNEQFF | TGTGCCAGCAGCTTAGTGTCGGCTAGCCGAACCTACAATGAGCAGTTCTTC
NA | TRBJ2-3 | TRBD1 | TRBV4-3 | CASSSRSGGVGTDTQYF | TGCGCCAGCAGCTCCCGTTCAGGGGGCGTTGGCACAGATACGCAGTATTTT
NA | TRBJ1-1 | NA | TRBV21-1 | CASSAPRGRNTEAFF | TGTGCCAGCAGCGCACCCAGGGGACGGAACACTGAAGCTTTCTTT
NA | TRBJ1-2 | TRBD1 | TRBV11-2 | CASLTGTDGYTF | TGTGCCAGCCTTACCGGGACAGATGGCTACACCTTC
NA | TRBJ1-2 | NA | TRBV27 | CASSFRGRGGYTF | TGTGCCAGCAGTTTTAGGGGAAGAGGAGGCTACACCTTC
NA | TRBJ1-4 | NA | TRBV28 | CASSSGHSDEKLFF | TGTGCCAGCAGTTCGGGACACTCCGATGAAAAACTGTTTTTT
few | TRBJ1-2 | NA | TRBV30 | CAWSVAVYGYTF | TGTGCCTGGAGTGTGGCCGTCTATGGCTACACCTTC
NA | TRBJ2-6 | TRBD1 | TRBV10-3 | CAIRTDRGLLDSGANVLTF | TGTGCCATCAGGACGGACAGGGGGCTTTTAGACTCTGGGGCCAACGTCCTGACTTTC
NA | TRBJ1-1 | NA | TRBV29-1 | CSGHRAGGTEAFF | TGCAGCGGCCACAGGGCTGGGGGCACTGAAGCTTTCTTT
NA | TRBJ1-1 | NA | TRBV6-1 | CASSMMRQGNTEAFF | TGTGCCAGCAGTATGATGCGGCAGGGGAACACTGAAGCTTTCTTT
NA | TRBJ2-7 | NA | TRBV18 | CASSPPDREQYF | TGTGCCAGCTCACCACCAGACAGAGAGCAGTACTTC
few | TRBJ2-7 | TRBD2 | TRBV7-2 | CASSALWGGEYEQYF | TGTGCCAGCAGCGCCTTATGGGGGGGTGAATACGAGCAGTACTTC
NA | TRBJ1-5 | NA | TRBV19 | CASSQSRVQPQHF | TGTGCCAGTAGTCAGTCCCGAGTGCAGCCCCAGCATTTT
NA | TRBJ2-5 | TRBD2 | TRBV5-1 | CASSVGLEQETQYF | TGCGCCAGCAGCGTGGGACTAGAACAAGAGACCCAGTACTTC
NA | TRBJ1-4 | NA | TRBV12-5 | CASGLSGVKDEKLFF | TGTGCTAGTGGTTTGTCCGGGGTAAAGGACGAAAAACTGTTTTTT
NA | TRBJ1-6 | NA | TRBV14 | CASSQAGFSSSYNSPLHF | TGTGCCAGCAGCCAAGCGGGTTTTTCGTCGTCCTATAATTCACCCCTCCACTTT
NA | TRBJ2-5 | TRBD2 | TRBV7-2 | CASSASGGPTETQYF | TGTGCCAGCAGCGCTAGCGGGGGCCCGACGGAGACCCAGTACTTC